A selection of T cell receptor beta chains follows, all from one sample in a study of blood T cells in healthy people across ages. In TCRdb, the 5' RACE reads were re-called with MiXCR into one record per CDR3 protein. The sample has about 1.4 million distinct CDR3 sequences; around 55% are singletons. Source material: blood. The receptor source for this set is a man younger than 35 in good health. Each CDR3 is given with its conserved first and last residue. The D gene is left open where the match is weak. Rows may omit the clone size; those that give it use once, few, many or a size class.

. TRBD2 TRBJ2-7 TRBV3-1 CASSQETTGREAYEQYF TGTGCCAGCAGCCAAGAAACCACCGGGAGGGAAGCCTACGAGCAGTACTTC
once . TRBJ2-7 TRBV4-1 CASSQVSGNCEQYF TGCGCCAGCAGCCAGGTTTCGGGCAACTGCGAGCAGTACTTC
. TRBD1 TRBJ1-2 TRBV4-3 CASSPLPGQVYGYTF TGCGCCAGCAGTCCCCTTCCGGGACAGGTCTATGGCTACACCTTC
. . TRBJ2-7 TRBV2 CASSEEWSEQYF TGTGCCAGCAGTGAAGAATGGAGCGAGCAGTACTTC
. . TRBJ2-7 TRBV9 CASSVLSSGVYNEQYF TGTGCCAGCAGCGTTCTTAGCTCGGGCGTTTACAATGAGCAGTACTTC
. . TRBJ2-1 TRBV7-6 CASSLGPGVKGGQFF TGTGCCAGCAGCTTGGGGCCAGGGGTTAAGGGTGGGCAGTTCTTC
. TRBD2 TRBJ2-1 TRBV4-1 CASSQEPGLATEQFF TGCGCCAGCAGCCAAGAACCGGGACTAGCGACTGAGCAGTTCTTC
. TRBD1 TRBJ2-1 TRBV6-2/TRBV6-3 CASSYDDRGNNEQFF TGTGCCAGCAGTTACGACGACAGGGGGAACAATGAGCAGTTCTTC
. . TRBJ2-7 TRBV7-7 CASSRERAGTHEQYF TGTGCCAGCAGCCGAGAGCGGGCAGGTACCCACGAGCAGTACTTC
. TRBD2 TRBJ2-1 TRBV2 CASSESGLAGGGPYNEQFF TGTGCCAGCAGTGAATCGGGACTAGCGGGAGGGGGTCCCTACAATGAGCAGTTCTTC
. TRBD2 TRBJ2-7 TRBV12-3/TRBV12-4 CASSRPGLAAYEQYF TGTGCCAGCAGTCGGCCCGGACTAGCGGCCTACGAGCAGTACTTC
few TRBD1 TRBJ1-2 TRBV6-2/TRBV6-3 CASSRDSTNYGYTF TGTGCCAGCAGTCGGGACAGCACTAACTATGGCTACACCTTC
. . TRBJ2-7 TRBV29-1 CSVGGDRGSNYYEQYF TGCAGCGTTGGGGGGGATCGCGGTTCGAACTACTACGAGCAGTACTTC
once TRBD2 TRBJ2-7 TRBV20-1 CSARPGLGYEQYF TGCAGTGCTAGGCCGGGACTAGGATACGAGCAGTACTTC
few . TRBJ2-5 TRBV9 CASSVQGGGETQYF TGTGCCAGCAGCGTACAGGGAGGTGGTGAGACCCAGTACTTC
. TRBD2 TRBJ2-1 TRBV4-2 CASSQDPSGSSGEQFF TGTGCCAGCAGCCAAGACCCTAGCGGGAGCTCTGGTGAGCAGTTCTTC
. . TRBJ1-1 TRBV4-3 CASSQDASNTEAFF TGCGCCAGCAGCCAAGATGCGAGTAACACTGAAGCTTTCTTT
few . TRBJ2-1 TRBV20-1 CSAILSDEQFF TGCAGTGCTATCCTTAGCGATGAGCAGTTCTTC
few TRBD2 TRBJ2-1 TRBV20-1 CSASSSGESYNEQFF TGCAGTGCTAGTTCTAGCGGGGAGTCCTACAATGAGCAGTTCTTC
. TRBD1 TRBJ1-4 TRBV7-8 CASSAPRGGANEKLFF TGTGCCAGCAGCGCGCCCAGGGGGGGAGCTAATGAAAAACTGTTTTTT
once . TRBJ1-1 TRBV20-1 CSARGLEVEAFF TGCAGTGCTAGAGGGCTAGAAGTTGAAGCTTTCTTT
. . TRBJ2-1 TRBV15 CATSRDRDDEQFF TGTGCCACCAGCAGGGATCGAGACGATGAGCAGTTCTTC
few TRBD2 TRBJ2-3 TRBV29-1 CSGLAESTDTQYF TGCAGCGGGCTAGCGGAAAGCACAGATACGCAGTATTTT
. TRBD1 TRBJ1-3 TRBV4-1 CASSHGPGRGDGNTIYF TGCGCCAGCAGCCATGGCCCCGGCAGGGGGGATGGAAACACCATATATTTT
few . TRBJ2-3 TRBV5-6 CASFRQDLTDTQYF TGTGCCAGCTTTAGACAGGACCTGACGGATACGCAGTATTTT
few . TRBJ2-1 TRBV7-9 CAGSNRGNNEQFF TGTGCCGGTAGCAATAGGGGAAACAATGAGCAGTTCTTC
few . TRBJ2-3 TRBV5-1 CASSTGITDTQYF TGCGCCAGCAGCACGGGGATCACAGATACGCAGTATTTT
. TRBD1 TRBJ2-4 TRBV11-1 CASSSPDRGGFIQYF TGTGCCAGCAGCTCCCCTGACAGGGGTGGGTTCATTCAGTACTTC
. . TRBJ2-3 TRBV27 CASSSAWGGTDTQYF TGTGCCAGCAGTTCGGCGTGGGGAGGCACAGATACGCAGTATTTT
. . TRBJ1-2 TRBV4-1 CASSQDATSGRYGYTF TGCGCCAGCAGCCAAGATGCCACCAGCGGAAGATATGGCTACACCTTC
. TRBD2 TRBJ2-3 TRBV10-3 CAISDVLAGGDTDTQYF TGTGCCATCAGTGACGTCCTAGCGGGAGGAGACACAGATACGCAGTATTTT
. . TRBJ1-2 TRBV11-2 CASSTRIKGGGYTF TGTGCCAGCAGCACCCGAATCAAAGGAGGAGGCTACACCTTC
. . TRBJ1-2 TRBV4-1 CASSLWTFRGYTF TGCGCCAGCAGCCTTTGGACATTCCGGGGCTACACCTTC
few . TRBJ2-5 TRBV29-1 CSVEDQKGRHPGETQYF TGCAGCGTTGAAGATCAGAAGGGGAGGCATCCGGGAGAGACCCAGTACTTC
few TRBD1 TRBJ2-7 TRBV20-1 CSADSGTASYEQYF TGCAGTGCGGATTCCGGGACAGCATCCTACGAGCAGTACTTC
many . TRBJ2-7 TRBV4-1 CASSRQVSYEQYF TGTGCCAGCAGCCGACAGGTTTCCTACGAGCAGTACTTC
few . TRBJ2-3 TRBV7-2 CASSLGWQGGTDTQYF TGTGCCAGCAGCTTAGGTTGGCAGGGGGGAACAGATACGCAGTATTTT
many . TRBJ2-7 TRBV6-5 CASKGDAAYEQYF TGTGCCAGCAAGGGGGACGCTGCCTACGAGCAGTACTTC